One T cell receptor (beta chain) is described in this entry. Residents of 24 US areas, aged roughly 18 to 89 years, made up the participants. Participant reports of clinical history set cohort assignment. The data were taken from a study of blood T cell repertoires in COVID-19. The repertoire was sequenced with immunoSEQ multiplex PCR; TCRdb's copy has only in-frame clones and lacks some. Among a few hundred thousand clones listed, around 83% were seen once. Per germline, CDR1 MNHEY and CDR2 SVGEGT. This CDR3 contains 12 residues. Deletions cut 4 bases from V and 3 bases from J, with 6 bases between. V is TRBV6-2 or TRBV6-3 and J is TRBJ1-1; D gene ambiguous. This clonotype was obtained from a woman between 45 and 65 years old who had recovered from COVID-19. Sequencing was done on a sample of PBMCs or T cells enriched from blood (not recorded which). The CDR3 bases are TGTGCCAGCAGTTCGTCGGACACTGAAGCTTTCTTT. Protein sequence: CASSSSDTEAFF.